The 2 T cell receptor beta chains below all came from one sample that was sequenced in a study of identical twins. TCRdb fed the 5' RACE reads into MiXCR, producing one record per CDR3 protein. The data hold hundreds of thousands of distinct CDR3 sequences, with 21% observed a single time. These same data were also listed under a study on T cells expressing NK-cell markers.

Material for sequencing was PBMCs. The receptors shown here come from a woman younger than 30 in good health.

The V and J genes are TRBV20-1 and TRBJ2-7; D uncertain. The germline CDR1 and CDR2 sequences are DFQATT and SNEGSKA (reference sequence). There are 13 residues in the CDR3. Trimming stripped 1 base from V and 3 bases from J, with 10 bases between. In nucleotides, the CDR3 is TGCAGTGCTAGAGCCAACAATCGCTACGAGCAGTACTTC. This translates into CSARANNRYEQYF.

V and J are TRBV20-1 and TRBJ1-1, with a tentative D call TRBD1 (6 bases). Germline CDR1 reads DFQATT; CDR2 reads SNEGSKA (reference sequence). CDR3 size: 14 residues. The V and J ends lost 2 bases and 0 bases respectively, with 10 bases between them. The CDR3 region is CSARWGPVNTEAFF. For the CDR3, the DNA is TGCAGTGCTAGATGGGGGCCTGTGAACACTGAAGCTTTCTTT.